This TCR beta chain was sequenced during a study of blood T cells in healthy people across ages. Study conclusions and caveats: Without sorted subsets, naive and antigen-experienced compartments could not be conclusively compared. Strong correlation was found linking TCR beta diversity to naive T cell percentage. Compared with aged donors, long-lived donors showed fewer expanded clones, suggesting selection.

The CDR3 length is 14 residues. V was trimmed by 4 bases and J by 0 bases, leaving 10 bases between them. Germline V CDR1 and CDR2: MNHEY, SVGAGI. Primed by a sample-barcoded 5' primer and a J-beta primer mix, a second PCR proceeded for about 6 to 11 cycles. TCRdb re-analysed the 5' RACE reads in MiXCR, keeping a single row per CDR3 protein. The sample shows under 2,000,000 distinct CDR3 sequences, about 49% of them seen only once. This clonotype occurred a few times. Its matching antigen is unknown. The rearrangement joins TRBV6-5 to TRBJ2-7; no clear D gene. This TCR came from a middle-aged woman in good health. Sequencing was done on a sample of blood. CDR3 sequence reads: CASSSYVGSYEQYF. As DNA, the CDR3 is TGTGCCAGCAGTTCCTACGTGGGCTCCTACGAGCAGTACTTC.